Presented here are 30 T cell receptor beta chains from one specimen sequenced in a study of T cell clonality in common variable immunodeficiency. Only in-frame clones appear in the TCRdb table, and some are missing; sequencing was by immunoSEQ multiplex PCR. The sample lists under 45,000 clones, none appearing once, the ten largest making up under 1.5%. Sequenced sample: peripheral blood mononuclear cells. The source of these receptors is a person between 18 and 75 years old in good health.

This clone was counted at least ten times. The CDR3 is cut off 3 residues early in the read; its end comes from the germline J gene. V gene TRBV14 combines with J gene TRBJ2-3; 9 positions agree with TRBD2. Germline values: CDR1 SGHDN, CDR2 FVKESK. This CDR3 has 16 residues. The DNA read from the CDR3 is TGTGCCAGCAGCCAAGGAGCGGGAGGAAGACAAGAGACG. It yields the protein CASSQGAGGRQET. The whole CDR3 is CASSQGAGGRQETQYF. Full variable domain (outside the CDR3, taken from reference TRBV14 and TRBJ2-3): EAGVTQFPSHSVIEKGQTVTLRCDPISGHDNLYWYRRVMGKEIKFLLHFVKESKQDESGMPNNRFLAERTGGTYSTLKVQPAELEDSGVYFCASSQGAGGRQETQYFGPGTRLTVL.

Ten or more counts support this clone. From the germline J gene comes the end of the CDR3, since the read stops 3 residues before it. This chain uses TRBV20-1 with TRBJ2-7, with TRBD2 identical over 10 bases. Germline V lookup: CDR1 DFQATT, CDR2 SNEGSKA (reference sequence). Trimming cost V 5 bases and J 3 bases; bases outside gene matches: 7. This CDR3 has 14 residues. CDR3 bases read: TGCAGTGCTGAGAGCGGGAGGGCCGTCTACGAG. Its protein product is CSAESGRAVYE. The entire CDR3 is CSAESGRAVYEQYF.

There are many counts of this clone. From the germline J gene comes the end of the CDR3, since the read stops 3 residues before it. V and J are TRBV10-1 and TRBJ2-3; possible D gene TRBD1, 6 bases. The CDR3 runs to 13 residues. Germline values: CDR1 WNHNN, CDR2 SYGVQD (reference sequence). CDR3 residues: CASRAGDKETQYF. The sequenced part of the CDR3 DNA is TGCGCCAGCAGGGCTGGGGACAAAGAGACG.

This clone was observed many times. Read data end 3 residues before the CDR3 end; the end is taken from the germline J gene. The J gene is TRBJ2-7, the V gene TRBV30; 9 bases fit TRBD2. V lost 1 base, J lost 4 bases, and 2 bases stayed unmatched. The CDR3 covers 13 residues. The germline gives CDR1 GTSNPN, CDR2 SVGIG (reference sequence). CDR3 loop: CAWSGLAGYEQYF. CDR3 DNA, as far as it was read: TGTGCCTGGAGTGGGCTAGCGGGATACGAG.

This clone was seen ten or more times. From the germline J gene comes the end of the CDR3, since the read stops 3 residues before it. The chain combines TRBV29-1 with TRBJ1-1, with 9 nucleotides matching TRBD1. Trimming at V came to 4 bases and at J to 5 bases, leaving 5 bases not matched to a gene. The CDR3 length is 13 residues. The germline CDR1 and CDR2 sequences are SQVTM and ANQGSEA. The CDR3 sequence is CSVGTGEGTEAFF. The sequenced CDR3 bases are TGCAGCGTTGGGACAGGGGAGGGGACTGAA.

This clone showed up many times. The read ends 3 residues before the CDR3 terminus; that terminus is restored from the germline J gene. V gene TRBV30 combines with J gene TRBJ2-5, with TRBD2 identical over 12 bases. Germline V gene data show CDR1 as GTSNPN and CDR2 as SVGIG (reference sequence). The V segment lost 0 bases and the J segment 5 bases; nucleotides outside the gene matches: 7. This CDR3 has 16 amino acids. The part of the CDR3 DNA that was read is TGTGCCTGGAGTGTAAGAACTAGCGGGAGGAGGGAGACC. Translation gives CAWSVRTSGRRET. The whole CDR3 sequence reads CAWSVRTSGRRETQYF.

In its sample, this clone was seen many times. The CDR3 reads CSARGTSGREGSYNEQFF. The part of the CDR3 DNA that was read is TGCAGTGCTAGAGGGACTAGCGGGAGGGAGGGGTCCTACAATGAG. The V and J genes are TRBV20-1 and TRBJ2-1, with 15 bases lining up with TRBD2. Read sequence stops 3 residues before the CDR3 end, and the germline J gene provides the missing end. CDR3 length equals 18 residues. Germline V gene lookup returns CDR1 DFQATT and CDR2 SNEGSKA (reference sequence). J lost 1 base, V lost 1 base, and 5 bases had no gene match.

This clone was counted at least ten times. The read gets to within 3 residues of the CDR3 end, and the germline J gene fills in the rest. The chain links TRBV20-1 to TRBJ1-1, with D maybe TRBD1 (6 bases). This CDR3 has 15 residues. Germline V gene data show CDR1 as DFQATT and CDR2 as SNEGSKA (reference sequence). Trimming pared 5 bases from V and 0 bases from J, leaving 16 bases between. The sequenced CDR3 bases are TGCAGTGCTGGACCCAACAGGGACCTGAACACTGAA. Amino acid sequence: CSAGPNRDLNTE. In full, the CDR3 reads CSAGPNRDLNTEAFF.

This clone was detected ten times or more. The read gets to within 3 residues of the CDR3 end, and the germline J gene fills in the rest. The V call is TRBV20-1, the J call TRBJ2-3, with D hard to call. Per germline, CDR1 DFQATT and CDR2 SNEGSKA (reference sequence). The CDR3 runs 13 residues. V lost 5 bases, J lost 1 base, and 10 bases lay in between. The DNA read from the CDR3 is TGCAGTGCTGACAAATCAGGCACAGATACG. Amino acids: CSADKSGTDT. In full, the CDR3 is CSADKSGTDTQYF.

Sample share makes this clone medium-sized. The CDR3 extends 3 residues past the end of the read, so its final part is completed from the germline J gene. The chain combines TRBV20-1 with TRBJ1-4; D is possibly TRBD1 (6 bases). The germline V gene has CDR1 DFQATT and CDR2 SNEGSKA (reference sequence). Trimming removed 3 bases from V and 5 bases from J, with 13 bases in between. The CDR3 is made up of 14 amino acids. The sequenced part of the CDR3 DNA is TGCAGTGCTAGGTCCGGGACACTGAATGAAAAA. Residues: CSARSGTLNEK. The CDR3 as a whole reads CSARSGTLNEKLFF.

This clone was observed at least ten times. Read coverage stops 3 residues before the CDR3 terminus; the germline J gene supplies the remainder. The V and J genes are TRBV7-6 and TRBJ1-2, with a weak D call TRBD1 (6 bases). The germline gives CDR1 SGHVS, CDR2 FNYEAQ. CDR3 length: 14 residues. V lost 5 bases, J lost 5 bases, and 15 bases lay in between. CDR3 sequence reads: CASSPEAGAYGYTF. The CDR3 bases that were read are TGTGCCAGCAGCCCCGAAGCAGGGGCTTATGGC.

This clone has a count of ten or more. The read stops 3 residues short of the end of the CDR3; the missing end is completed from the germline J gene. This sequence joins TRBV20-1 and TRBJ1-6; D remains unclear. Per the germline V gene, CDR1 is DFQATT and CDR2 is SNEGSKA (reference sequence). V lost 1 base, J lost 5 bases, and 12 bases lay in between. This CDR3 contains 15 residues. The CDR3 DNA, read in part, is TGCAGTGCTAGAGCTGGCTCAGGTCATAATTCACCC. Translation gives CSARAGSGHNSP. The whole CDR3 is CSARAGSGHNSPLHF.

Ten or more counts support this clone. The read gets to within 3 residues of the CDR3 end, and the germline J gene fills in the rest. The chain combines TRBV7-3 with TRBJ2-1, with TRBD2 matching over 14 bases. With 5 bases clipped from V and 9 bases from J, the junction kept 6 bases outside the gene matches. The CDR3 runs 15 residues. Germline V gives CDR1 SGHTA, CDR2 FQGTGA. CDR3 region: CASSQTSGRASEQFF. CDR3 DNA (partial): TGTGCCAGCAGCCAGACTAGCGGGAGGGCCAGTGAG.

This clone was counted at least ten times. The CDR3 goes on 3 residues after the read ends, and that part is filled in from the germline J gene. This rearrangement joins TRBV2 to TRBJ2-7; 9 bases agree with TRBD1. V shed 7 bases, J shed 1 base, and the junction held 11 bases outside the gene matches. This CDR3 is 16 amino acids long. CDR1 is SNHLY, CDR2 FYNNEI, per germline. CDR3 DNA (partial): TGTGCCAGCATGACCCCTGTAGGGACAGGGTCCTACGAG. Encoded protein: CASMTPVGTGSYE. The full CDR3 protein is CASMTPVGTGSYEQYF.

This clone has ten or more counts. The CDR3 end lies 3 residues beyond the end of the read and is filled in from the germline J gene. The gene calls are TRBV19 and TRBJ2-5; TRBD1 aligns across 8 bases. Germline V gene data show CDR1 as LNHDA and CDR2 as SQIVND (reference sequence). The CDR3 runs 13 residues. Germline trimming cut 5 bases from V and 5 bases from J; bases unmatched to any gene: 4. The part of the CDR3 DNA that was read is TGTGCCAGTAGTCGACAGGGGTCGGAGACC. Amino acid sequence: CASSRQGSET. The CDR3 as a whole reads CASSRQGSETQYF.

At least ten counts were recorded for this clone. The read ends 3 residues before the CDR3 terminus; that terminus is restored from the germline J gene. The same CDR3 also results from other DNA sequences found in this sample. The V call is TRBV20-1, the J call TRBJ2-1, with 12 bases lining up with TRBD2. The V segment lost 4 bases and the J segment 7 bases; nucleotides outside the gene matches: 5. The germline CDR1 and CDR2 sequences are DFQATT and SNEGSKA (reference sequence). The CDR3 length is 14 residues. The covered CDR3 bases are TGCAGTGCTATTTGGACTAGCGGGATTAATGAG. Encoded protein: CSAIWTSGINE. The full CDR3 is CSAIWTSGINEQFF.

This clone was counted at least ten times. The read finishes 3 residues shy of the CDR3 end, and the germline J gene is used to complete it. The rearrangement joins TRBV28 to TRBJ2-3; TRBD1 or TRBD2 may be the D gene (5 bases each). Germline V gives CDR1 MDHEN, CDR2 SYDVKM. The CDR3 sequence is 11 residues long. V lost 6 bases, J lost 6 bases, and 7 bases lay in between. The CDR3 protein is CASRGEDTQYF. The sequenced CDR3 bases are TGTGCCAGCAGAGGGGAGGATACG.

This clone has ten or more counts. From the germline J gene comes the end of the CDR3, since the read stops 3 residues before it. The genes are TRBV7-8 and TRBJ2-5, with D tentatively TRBD2 (5 bases). Germline CDR1 reads SGHVS; CDR2 reads FQNEAQ. The ends were cut back, 1 base at V and 3 bases at J, with 9 bases in the middle. CDR3 length: 14 amino acids. The part of the CDR3 DNA that was read is TGTGCCAGCAGCTTAGACCCGGGGAAAGAGACC. Translation gives CASSLDPGKET. The full CDR3 is CASSLDPGKETQYF.

This clone has at least ten counts. The observed sequence ends 3 residues before the CDR3 terminus, with the missing tail filled in from the germline J gene. V gene TRBV5-5 combines with J gene TRBJ2-7; no clear D gene. The germline V gene encodes CDR1 SGHKS and CDR2 YYEKEE (reference sequence). The CDR3 sequence is 12 residues long. V was trimmed by 1 base and J by 5 bases, leaving 7 bases between them. This CDR3 is CASSLTADEQYF. CDR3 DNA (partial): TGTGCCAGCAGCTTGACAGCCGACGAG.

Ten or more counts support this clone. The sequence runs out 3 residues before the end of the CDR3; the remainder is reconstructed from the germline J gene. This chain uses TRBV6-2 or TRBV6-3 with TRBJ2-5; 11 bases align to TRBD2. This CDR3 has 15 residues. V dropped 8 bases and J dropped 5; count of bases not matched to a gene: 10. Germline V gene sequence: CDR1 MNHEY, CDR2 SVGEGT. The DNA read from the CDR3 is TGTGCCAGCTCATTTAGCGGGAGGGCCGAGGAGACC. Residues: CASSFSGRAEET. The entire CDR3 protein reads CASSFSGRAEETQYF.

This clone appeared many times. Coverage ceases 3 residues before the CDR3 finishes, and the germline J gene fills in the end. The V and J genes are TRBV20-1 and TRBJ1-1, with TRBD1 identical over 7 bases. The CDR3 totals 14 residues. Per germline, CDR1 DFQATT and CDR2 SNEGSKA (reference sequence). Trimming took 4 bases from V and 1 from J; bases not matched to a gene: 6. CDR3 DNA (partial): TGCAGTGCTACTGACAGGGAAGGGAACACTGAA. Protein: CSATDREGNTE. The entire CDR3 protein reads CSATDREGNTEAFF.

The sample holds many counts of this clone. The read terminates 3 residues ahead of where the CDR3 ends, so the germline J gene completes it. V usage is TRBV6-1 and J usage is TRBJ1-6, with 7 bases lining up with TRBD1. The CDR3 length is 17 residues. The germline gives CDR1 MNHNS, CDR2 SASEGT. V lost 2 bases and J lost 5; bases outside the gene matches: 9. Incomplete CDR3 DNA: TGTGCCAGCAGTGAACTTAAGACAGGGAGTAATAATTCACCC. Protein sequence: CASSELKTGSNNSP. The whole CDR3 protein reads CASSELKTGSNNSPLHF.

This clone was picked up many times. The read comes to an end 3 residues before the CDR3 does, leaving the germline J gene to fill in the end. This chain connects TRBV5-1 to TRBJ2-3; D is possibly TRBD2 (6 bases). The V gene's germline CDR1 is SGHRS and CDR2 YFSETQ. Trimming left V 5 bases short and J 2 bases short, with 9 bases between. This CDR3 has 13 amino acids. The CDR3 reads CASRRDFTDTQYF. Incomplete CDR3 DNA: TGCGCCAGCAGACGGGACTTCACAGATACG.

This clone has a count of ten or more. The CDR3 end falls 3 residues outside the read, so it is completed with the germline J gene. The chain recombines TRBV7-2 with TRBJ2-7; perhaps TRBD2 as D (6 bases). V lost 5 bases and J lost 6, with 17 bases in between. This CDR3 spans 14 amino acids. Looked up from germline, CDR1 is SGHTA and CDR2 is FQGNSA. Incomplete CDR3 DNA: TGTGCCAGCAGCCCCTCCCGCATTAGCGGCGAG. Its protein product is CASSPSRISGE. From start to end, the CDR3 is CASSPSRISGEQYF.

Worth noting for this clone: The read ends 3 residues early relative to the CDR3; the germline J gene fills the gap. J is TRBJ2-5 and V is TRBV5-1; D is ambiguous. This CDR3 region has 13 residues. Trimming left V 0 bases short and J 3 bases short, with 6 bases between. Germline V gene lookup returns CDR1 SGHRS and CDR2 YFSETQ. Partial CDR3 DNA: TGCGCCAGCAGCTTGGGGCAGGAAGAGACC. Protein: CASSLGQEET. The complete CDR3 sequence is CASSLGQEETQYF.

This clone occurred many times. The read stops 3 residues short of the end of the CDR3; the missing end is completed from the germline J gene. The V and J genes are TRBV2 and TRBJ2-5; D call uncertain. CDR1 and CDR2 (germline): SNHLY, FYNNEI. Trimming removed 6 bases from V and 0 bases from J, with 8 bases in between. This CDR3 is 13 amino acids long. The CDR3 DNA, read in part, is TGTGCCAGCAGGTCCGGGTACCAAGAGACC. It translates to CASRSGYQET. The CDR3 as a whole reads CASRSGYQETQYF.

There are a few counts of this clone. The read terminates 3 residues before the CDR3 end, so the remaining end is supplied by the germline J gene. The chain is built from TRBV27 and TRBJ2-7, with TRBD1 as a possible D gene (6 bases). Looked up from germline, CDR1 is MNHEY and CDR2 is SMNVEV (reference sequence). The CDR3 length is 12 residues. V gave up 8 bases and J gave up 5 bases, with 13 bases separating them. The sequenced CDR3 bases are TGTGCCAGCGGAGGCAGGGGAAACGAG. The encoded protein is CASGGRGNE. The full CDR3 protein is CASGGRGNEQYF.

This clone was recorded a few times. The sequenced fragment ends 3 residues before the CDR3 boundary, so the rest is inferred from the germline J gene. This chain joins TRBV19 and TRBJ1-1; 11 bases are a match to TRBD1. Germline CDR1 reads LNHDA; CDR2 reads SQIVND (reference sequence). V lost 3 bases and J lost 1; bases outside the gene matches: 7. The CDR3 has 17 amino acids. CDR3 residues: CASSIWTGGLPNTEAFF. The part of the CDR3 DNA that was read is TGTGCCAGTAGTATCTGGACAGGGGGCCTCCCGAACACTGAA.

This clone was seen ten or more times. The CDR3 end lies 3 residues beyond the end of the read and is filled in from the germline J gene. This chain connects TRBV20-1 to TRBJ2-2; TRBD1 might be the D (6 bases). Germline V gives CDR1 DFQATT, CDR2 SNEGSKA (reference sequence). This CDR3 is 15 amino acids long. CDR3 residues: CSARDRIPGANVLFF. The sequenced part of the CDR3 DNA is TGCAGTGCTAGGGACAGAATCCCTGGGGCCAACGTG.

This clone came up many times. The CDR3 here is CASKGASSYNSPLHF. Incomplete CDR3 DNA: TGCGCCAGCAAGGGGGCCAGCTCCTATAATTCACCC. The J gene is TRBJ1-6, the V gene TRBV5-1; 7 nucleotides agree with TRBD1. Read coverage stops 3 residues before the CDR3 terminus; the germline J gene supplies the remainder. Germline loops: CDR1 SGHRS, CDR2 YFSETQ. The junction had 3 bases not matched to a gene; V was cut back by 6 bases and J by 0 bases. This CDR3 is 15 amino acids long.